This note documents a single T cell receptor beta chain sequence. The sample comes from a study of blood T cell repertoires in COVID-19. Study details: Material from acute and convalescent COVID-19 was sourced from the United States, Italy and Spain. The cDNA or gDNA used as material had been derived from T cells, B-cell-depleted T cells, or PBMCs.

As processed by the authors: The authors estimated nucleated cell counts from reference gene primer amplification. Clones were sequenced by immunoSEQ multiplex PCR, and TCRdb holds only the in-frame ones, with some missing. The V and J calls and the clone size are those of that table, but D and trimming were determined from the DNA. This sample yields about 210,000 clones, of which 83% are seen a single time; 2.5% to 3% belongs to the top ten. The sequence came from a man over 45 with active or convalescent COVID-19. Sequencing input: peripheral blood.

The CDR3 protein is CASSLRRKGLYGYTF. Written as DNA, the CDR3 is TGTGCCAGCAGCTTAAGGAGAAAGGGGCTGTATGGCTACACCTTC. The chain couples TRBV7-3 to TRBJ1-2; a weak D match, TRBD1 (5 bases). The V end was cut by 1 base, the J end by 5 bases, with 14 bases between. CDR1 and CDR2 from the germline V gene are SGHTA and FQGTGA. This CDR3 region has 15 residues. Drawing the rest from reference TRBV7-3 and TRBJ1-2, the complete variable domain is GAGVSQTPSNKVTEKGKYVELRCDPISGHTALYWYRQSLGQGPEFLIYFQGTGAADDSGLPNDRFFAVRPEGSVSTLKIQRTERGDSAVYLCASSLRRKGLYGYTFGSGTRLTVV.